The sequence of this T cell receptor beta chain was determined in a study of shared clonotypes between healthy human individuals. Study conclusions and caveats: Only blood underwent sampling, and tissue repertoires likely differ. Shared clonotypes: about 5% naive CD4, under 4% naive CD8, over 2% memory CD4, approximately 0.41% memory CD8.

For this clone: Its target is unknown.

On sorted subsets, replicate PCRs used 200 ng DNA, or 31,000 or so T cell genomes. This table comes from immunoSEQ multiplex PCR, and its TCRdb copy is limited to in-frame clones, with some not included. This sample has 2 million to 2.5 million clones, with more than 90% found just once. The V gene's germline CDR1 is SGHRS and CDR2 YFSETQ. The CDR3 extends over 15 amino acids. Trimming stripped 1 base from V and 9 bases from J, with 18 bases between. The V and J genes are TRBV5-1 and TRBJ2-3, with D perhaps matching TRBD2 (6 bases). The sequence came from a young man in good health. The sequenced material came from naive CD4+ T cells sorted from blood. Subset reported: CD45RA+ positively selected. The CDR3 DNA reads TGCGCCAGCAGCTTGATTTCAGGGTTGGGAGGCACGCAGTATTTT. Translated: CASSLISGLGGTQYF.